Included here is one T cell receptor (beta chain) sequence, with context. The antigen is unknown. This sample stems from a study of cytomegalovirus exposure and HLA in healthy donors. The PCR contained 60 Vbeta and 13 Jbeta primers. Per the original methods: Approximately 11 million of 80 million or so unique TCR beta chains were shared, per a later count. Profiled with immunoSEQ multiplex PCR; TCRdb holds only in-frame clones, not every one. Clone size and the V and J calls come from that table; the DNA yielded D and trimming. The listing records some 160,000 clones. Germline V gives CDR1 SGHRS, CDR2 YFSETQ. V lost 4 bases, J lost 4 bases, and 7 bases stayed unmatched. The CDR3 is 15 residues long. Findings and caveats of the study: It was shown in a later analysis that HLA-associated TCR beta chains were more clonally expanded than other, equally common chains.

Sequencing input: PBMCs. The sequence derives from a man aged 25 to 45 in good health and CMV-seronegative. The rearrangement uses TRBV5-1 and TRBJ2-1; 8 positions agree with TRBD1. CDR3 loop: CASSLRDRLYNEQFF. CDR3 nucleotide sequence: TGCGCCAGCAGCCTCCGGGACAGGCTTTACAATGAGCAGTTCTTC.